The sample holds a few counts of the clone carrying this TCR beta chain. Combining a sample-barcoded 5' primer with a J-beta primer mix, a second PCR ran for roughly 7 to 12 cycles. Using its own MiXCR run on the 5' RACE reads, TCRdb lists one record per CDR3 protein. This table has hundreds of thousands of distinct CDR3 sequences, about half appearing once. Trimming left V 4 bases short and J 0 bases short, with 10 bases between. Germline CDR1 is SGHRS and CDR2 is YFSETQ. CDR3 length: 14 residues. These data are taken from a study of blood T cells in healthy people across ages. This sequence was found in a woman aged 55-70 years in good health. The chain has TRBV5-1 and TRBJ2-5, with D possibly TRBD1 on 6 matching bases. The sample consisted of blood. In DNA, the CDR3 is TGCGCCAGCAGCCATACAGGGCACCAAGAGACCCAGTACTTC. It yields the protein CASSHTGHQETQYF.